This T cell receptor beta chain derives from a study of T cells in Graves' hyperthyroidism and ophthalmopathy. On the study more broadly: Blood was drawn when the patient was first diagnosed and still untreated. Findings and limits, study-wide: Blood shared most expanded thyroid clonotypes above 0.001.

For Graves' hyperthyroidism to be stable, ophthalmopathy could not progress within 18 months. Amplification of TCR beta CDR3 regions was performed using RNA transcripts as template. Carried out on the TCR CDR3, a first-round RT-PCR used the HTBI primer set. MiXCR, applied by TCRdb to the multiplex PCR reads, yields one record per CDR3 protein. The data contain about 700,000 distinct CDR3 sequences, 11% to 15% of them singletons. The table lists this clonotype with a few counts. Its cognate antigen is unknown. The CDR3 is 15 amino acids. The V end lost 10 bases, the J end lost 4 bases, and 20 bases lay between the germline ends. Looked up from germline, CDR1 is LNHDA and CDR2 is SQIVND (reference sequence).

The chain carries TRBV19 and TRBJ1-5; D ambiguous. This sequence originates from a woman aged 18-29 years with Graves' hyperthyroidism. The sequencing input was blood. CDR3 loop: CATEAGFGPNQPQHF. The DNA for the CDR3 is TGTGCCACTGAAGCGGGGTTTGGTCCGAATCAGCCCCAGCATTTT.